This TCR beta chain was documented in a study of T cell responses to AZD1222 COVID-19 vaccine. Clones were read by immunoSEQ multiplex PCR, and TCRdb kept only the in-frame ones, dropping some. The sample lists roughly 190,000 clones, over 90% occurring once. The germline V gene encodes CDR1 SGHKS and CDR2 YYEKEE (reference sequence). The length of the CDR3 is 13 residues. Trimming took off 3 bases at V and 8 bases at J, with 14 bases between the two ends. This receptor was obtained from an adult in good health. The source was peripheral blood, collected on day 0 of AZD1222 vaccination. This chain links TRBV5-5 with TRBJ1-2, with D uncertain. The CDR3 DNA follows: TGTGCCAGCAGCTCGACGGAAGTGGGCGGCTACACCTTC. Protein sequence: CASSSTEVGGYTF.